One and the same sample provided the 31 T cell receptor beta chains below, sequenced in a study of T cells in Graves' hyperthyroidism and ophthalmopathy. Template material for amplifying TCR beta CDR3 regions consisted of RNA transcripts. Using the HTBI primer set, a first-round RT-PCR was run on the TCR CDR3. TCRdb redid the calling of the multiplex PCR reads with MiXCR, one entry per CDR3 protein. This table holds fewer than 450,000 distinct CDR3 sequences, over 12% found once. Material: blood. These receptors were collected from a man in his fifties with Graves' ophthalmopathy.

The chain combines TRBV27 with TRBJ2-7, with TRBD1 as a possible D gene (5 bases). Trimming removed 4 bases at V and 2 bases at J, with 12 bases between. CDR1 is MNHEY and CDR2 is SMNVEV in the germline V gene (reference sequence). CDR3 length: 14 residues. CDR3: CASSSAGFPYEQYF. The CDR3 nucleotides are TGTGCCAGCAGTTCCGCAGGGTTCCCCTACGAGCAGTACTTC.

This clonotype was counted between two and nine times. The J gene is TRBJ1-2, the V gene TRBV5-1; 7 bases fit TRBD1. Germline CDR1 and CDR2: SGHRS and YFSETQ. V lost 7 bases and J lost 2; bases outside the gene matches: 14. The CDR3 covers 16 residues. The CDR3 DNA reads TGCGCCAGCCGCCCGCCGGGACAGCGCTCGAACTATGGCTACACCTTC. It is translated as CASRPPGQRSNYGYTF.

This clonotype was found many times. The chain uses TRBV10-3 and TRBJ1-5; no definite D call. Trimming left V 2 bases short and J 2 bases short, with 10 bases between. CDR3 length: 15 residues. Germline V gene sequence: CDR1 ENHRY, CDR2 SYGVKD. The CDR3 nucleotides are TGTGCCATCAGTGAGCGGGGTGAAGGCAATCAGCCCCAGCATTTT. Translating it yields CAISERGEGNQPQHF.

V usage is TRBV10-3 and J usage is TRBJ2-3; 14 bases agree with TRBD2. Trimming at V came to 11 bases and at J to 5 bases, leaving 9 bases not matched to a gene. CDR1 and CDR2 from the germline V gene are ENHRY and SYGVKD. This CDR3 region has 15 residues. CDR3 amino acids: CASAGLAGVGDTQYF. DNA of the CDR3: TGTGCCTCGGCGGGACTAGCGGGAGTGGGAGATACGCAGTATTTT.

The CDR3 here is CSAGDRVFHNEQFF. CDR3 DNA: TGCAGTGCTGGCGACAGGGTATTCCACAATGAGCAGTTCTTC. The chain is built from TRBV20-1 and TRBJ2-1; the match to TRBD1 covers 7 bases. V shed 5 bases, J shed 5 bases, and the junction held 9 bases outside the gene matches. CDR1 is DFQATT, CDR2 SNEGSKA, per germline (reference sequence). The length of the CDR3 is 14 residues.

Details on this clonotype: It may be a read error: a sequence one base away is much more abundant. This sequence joins TRBV29-1 and TRBJ2-1, with 7 bases lining up with TRBD2. This CDR3 has 15 residues. From germline, CDR1 is SQVTM and CDR2 ANQGSEA. J was trimmed by 8 bases and V by 1 base; bases with no gene match: 11. The DNA for the CDR3 is TGCAGCGTTGAAGGACGGCTAGCGGTTTACGATGAGCAGTTCTTC. Amino acid sequence: CSVEGRLAVYDEQFF.

This clonotype was recorded a few times. The rearrangement uses TRBV28 and TRBJ2-1, with TRBD2 matching over 12 bases. J was trimmed by 8 bases and V by 6 bases; bases with no gene match: 8. There are 15 residues in the CDR3. Germline V gene sequence: CDR1 MDHEN, CDR2 SYDVKM. CDR3 bases: TGTGCCAGCAGCCTGACTAGCGGGAGTAATGATGAGCAGTTCTTC. Protein product: CASSLTSGSNDEQFF.

This clonotype has at least ten counts. The chain is built from TRBV5-6 and TRBJ2-5, with 9 bases aligning to TRBD2. V shed 1 base, J shed 0 bases, and the junction held 10 bases outside the gene matches. Germline V gene data show CDR1 as SGHDT and CDR2 as YYEEEE. The CDR3 extends over 18 amino acids. The CDR3 nucleotides are TGTGCCAGCAGCTTGTTCCTAGCGGGAAGTCGGGACCAAGAGACCCAGTACTTC. Translated: CASSLFLAGSRDQETQYF.

This clonotype showed up many times. The chain couples TRBV2 to TRBJ1-1, with D maybe TRBD1 (6 bases). Germline V gene lookup returns CDR1 SNHLY and CDR2 FYNNEI. This CDR3 contains 13 residues. Deletions cut 5 bases from V and 9 bases from J, with 16 bases between. CDR3 protein: CASSPTRDTKAFF. In DNA form, the CDR3 reads TGTGCCAGCAGTCCAACCCGGGACACCAAAGCTTTCTTT.

This clonotype was seen a few times. The chain couples TRBV6-1 to TRBJ1-5; a possible D gene is TRBD1 (5 bases). CDR1 is MNHNS, CDR2 SASEGT, per germline. The CDR3 totals 14 residues. The V and J ends lost 3 bases and 2 bases respectively, with 8 bases between them. This CDR3 reads CASSDRARNQPQHF. Here the CDR3 DNA reads TGTGCCAGCAGTGACAGGGCACGCAATCAGCCCCAGCATTTT.

This clonotype was observed many times. The chain carries TRBV7-9 and TRBJ2-7, with 12 bases that match TRBD1. Germline-derived CDR1 and CDR2 are SEHNR and FQNEAQ (reference sequence). J gave up 6 bases and V 0 bases, and 15 bases lay outside the gene matches. CDR3 length: 19 residues. In DNA, the CDR3 is TGTGCCAGCAGCTTAGCCCCGGGACAGGGGGCGCGTTGGGCGGCCGAGCAGTACTTC. It specifies CASSLAPGQGARWAAEQYF.

Of note for this clonotype: At one of its ends the junction is not consistent with the germline gene, which may arise from a read error. The chain couples TRBV28 to TRBJ2-1; either TRBD1 or TRBD2 may supply D (6 bases each). The CDR3 loop spans 16 amino acids. Per the germline V gene, CDR1 is MDHEN and CDR2 is SYDVKM. The CDR3 bases are TGTGCCAGCAGCCAAGGGGGGTTAATGGGGGACAATGAGCAGCTCTTC. Protein product: CASSQGGLMGDNEQLF. Together with reference TRBV28 and TRBJ2-1, the CDR3 gives the full variable domain: DVKVTQSSRYLVKRTGEKVFLECVQDMDHENMFWYRQDPGLGLRLIYFSYDVKMKEKGDIPEGYSVSREKKERFSLILESASTNQTSMYLCASSQGGLMGDNEQLFGPGTRLTVL.

This clonotype appeared many times. This rearrangement joins TRBV3-1 to TRBJ2-1; 11 bases align to TRBD1. The trim removed 8 bases at V and 5 bases at J, leaving 2 bases unmatched. The CDR3 consists of 13 residues. The germline gives CDR1 LGHDT, CDR2 YNNKEL (reference sequence). CDR3 in amino acids: CASGGQGDNEQFF. The CDR3 DNA sequence: TGTGCCAGCGGGGGACAGGGGGACAATGAGCAGTTCTTC.

This sequence joins TRBV5-1 and TRBJ1-4; 7 positions agree with TRBD1. This CDR3 is built from 15 residues. CDR1 and CDR2 (germline): SGHRS, YFSETQ. V was pared by 0 bases and J by 6 bases, with 5 bases of the junction left unmatched. The DNA of the CDR3 is TGCGCCAGCAGCTTGGGTCCAGGGGGGTATGAAAAACTGTTTTTT. Amino acid sequence: CASSLGPGGYEKLFF.

This clonotype was detected ten times or more. This chain uses TRBV11-3 with TRBJ2-3, with TRBD2 matching over 8 bases. This CDR3 spans 16 amino acids. V lost 4 bases to trimming and J lost 4 bases; unmatched junction nucleotides: 10. Germline CDR1 and CDR2: SGHNT and YENEEA. Here the CDR3 DNA reads TGTGCCAGCAGCTCAGGGAGGCGGGAGGCCTCAGATACGCAGTATTTT. It is translated as CASSSGRREASDTQYF.

A remark on this clonotype: One end of the junction fails to match germline, which may point to a read error. Here the CDR3 DNA reads TGTGCCGGCAGCGCACGGAGGCATGGGGGCGAGCAGTACTTC. Residues: CAGSARRHGGEQYF. The chain links TRBV14 to TRBJ2-7; the D call may be TRBD1 or TRBD2 (5 bases each). CDR1 is SGHDN and CDR2 is FVKESK in the germline V gene. The CDR3 is 14 amino acids.

This clonotype was counted ten times or more. The V call is TRBV28, the J call TRBJ2-3; a weak D match, TRBD2 (6 bases). V gave up 6 bases and J gave up 5 bases, with 15 bases separating them. The CDR3 spans 14 residues. Germline V CDR1 and CDR2: MDHEN, SYDVKM. DNA of the CDR3: TGTGCCAGCAGCCTCGGGGGAGTGAGAGATACGCAGTATTTT. Translated: CASSLGGVRDTQYF.

The chain uses TRBV29-1 and TRBJ1-2; the match to TRBD1 covers 9 bases. This CDR3 comprises 13 residues. Trimming cost V 2 bases and J 5 bases; bases outside gene matches: 3. Germline loops: CDR1 SQVTM, CDR2 ANQGSEA. CDR3 in DNA: TGCAGCGTTGAATACGGGACAGGGTATGGCTACACCTTC. Its protein is CSVEYGTGYGYTF.

This clonotype was seen a handful of times. The genes are TRBV7-9 and TRBJ2-5, with D possibly matching TRBD2 (6 bases). This CDR3 has 16 residues. Deletions cut 5 bases from V and 2 bases from J, with 18 bases between. Germline loops: CDR1 SEHNR, CDR2 FQNEAQ (reference sequence). The CDR3 DNA sequence: TGTGCCAGCAGCCCCAGGGATACGGGAGTACAAGAGACCCAGTACTTC. Residues: CASSPRDTGVQETQYF.

This chain uses TRBV5-1 with TRBJ2-2, with a tentative D call TRBD2 (7 bases). The V gene lost 3 bases and the J gene lost 5 bases, with 14 bases spanning the gap. The germline CDR1 and CDR2 sequences are SGHRS and YFSETQ. This CDR3 is built from 15 residues. CDR3 DNA sequence: TGCGCCAGCAGCTGGGGACTAAGGGGGACCGGGGAGCTGTTTTTT. Residues: CASSWGLRGTGELFF.

This clonotype was observed a handful of times. The junction departs from germline at one end; a sequencing error may be responsible. The V gene is TRBV5-1, the J gene TRBJ2-2; D possibly corresponds to TRBD2 (5 bases). The CDR3 sequence is 15 residues long. CDR1 and CDR2 (germline): SGHRS, YFSETQ. The CDR3 coding sequence is TGCGCCAGCAGCTCGGGTAGCGACAACACCGAGGAGCTGTTTTTT. This codes for CASSSGSDNTEELFF.

In this sample, this clonotype turned up many times. The chain has TRBV12-3 or TRBV12-4 and TRBJ1-6; D gene uncertain. V was clipped by 3 bases and J by 7 bases, with 10 bases between them. The CDR3 is 14 residues long. DNA for the CDR3: TGTGCCAGCAGTTTGATGGACCAGAATTCACCCCTCCACTTT. Translating it yields CASSLMDQNSPLHF.

This clonotype has at least ten counts. V and J are TRBV2 and TRBJ2-7; 7 bases align to TRBD1. Trimming at V came to 2 bases and at J to 4 bases, leaving 8 bases not matched to a gene. The V gene's germline CDR1 is SNHLY and CDR2 FYNNEI. CDR3 length: 15 residues. CDR3 protein: CASSERTGWGYEQYF. The DNA of the CDR3 is TGTGCCAGCAGTGAACGGACAGGTTGGGGGTACGAGCAGTACTTC.

This clonotype appeared a few times. V is TRBV3-1 and J is TRBJ2-5, with 7 nucleotides matching TRBD2. Trimming took 4 bases from V and 4 from J; bases not matched to a gene: 15. Germline values: CDR1 LGHDT, CDR2 YNNKEL (reference sequence). This CDR3 spans 17 amino acids. CDR3 in amino acids: CASSPYGGGRVGETQYF. In DNA form, the CDR3 reads TGTGCCAGCAGCCCATATGGGGGAGGGCGGGTAGGAGAGACCCAGTACTTC.

This clonotype was observed a handful of times. V is TRBV28 and J is TRBJ1-5; D possibly corresponds to TRBD1 (5 bases). Per germline, CDR1 MDHEN and CDR2 SYDVKM. The CDR3 is made up of 11 amino acids. Trimming took off 9 bases at V and 6 bases at J, with 9 bases between the two ends. The CDR3 spells CASRDSQPQHF. The DNA of the CDR3 is TGTGCCAGTCGGGACTCTCAGCCCCAGCATTTT.

This clonotype has at least ten counts. V and J are TRBV20-1 and TRBJ2-7; 13 nucleotides agree with TRBD2. J was trimmed by 6 bases and V by 2 bases; bases with no gene match: 7. Germline lookup yields CDR1 DFQATT and CDR2 SNEGSKA (reference sequence). The CDR3 has 15 amino acids. CDR3 loop: CSARPRTSGSGEQYF. CDR3 nucleotide sequence: TGCAGTGCTAGACCTAGGACTAGCGGGAGTGGCGAGCAGTACTTC.

The sample holds a few counts of this clonotype. This chain links TRBV7-2 with TRBJ1-6; 9 bases align to TRBD1. The trim removed 7 bases at V and 6 bases at J, leaving 7 bases unmatched. The CDR3 runs 15 residues. Germline CDR1 is SGHTA and CDR2 is FQGNSA. Written as DNA, the CDR3 is TGTGCCAGCATCCCGGACAGGGGTACTAATTCACCCCTCCACTTT. Residues: CASIPDRGTNSPLHF.

This clonotype has a count of ten or more. This chain connects TRBV2 to TRBJ2-5; 7 nucleotides agree with TRBD1. J lost 5 bases, V lost 5 bases, and 5 bases had no gene match. The CDR3 is 13 residues long. Germline loops: CDR1 SNHLY, CDR2 FYNNEI. The CDR3 nucleotides are TGTGCCAGCAGTTTGGACAGGACGGAGACCCAGTACTTC. Its protein product is CASSLDRTETQYF. Filled out from reference TRBV2 and TRBJ2-5, the complete variable domain reads EPEVTQTPSHQVTQMGQEVILRCVPISNHLYFYWYRQILGQKVEFLVSFYNNEISEKSEIFDDQFSVERPDGSNFTLKIRSTKLEDSAMYFCASSLDRTETQYFGPGTRLLVL.

This clonotype was recorded many times. CDR3 loop: CASSFGRTGTSEQYF. CDR3 in DNA: TGTGCCAGCAGCTTTGGACGGACAGGGACTAGCGAGCAGTACTTC. The V gene is TRBV7-8, the J gene TRBJ2-7, with D possibly called TRBD1 or TRBD2 (8 bases each). CDR1 and CDR2 from the germline V gene are SGHVS and FQNEAQ. CDR3 length equals 15 residues. Trimming cost V 3 bases and J 6 bases, with 18 bases left between them.

V and J are TRBV29-1 and TRBJ1-3; 9 nucleotides align to TRBD1. Germline trimming cut 7 bases from V and 1 base from J; bases unmatched to any gene: 5. From germline, CDR1 is SQVTM and CDR2 ANQGSEA. The CDR3 is made up of 14 amino acids. DNA of the CDR3: TGCAGCGCCCAACAGGGGGCTTCTGGAAACACCATATATTTT. It is translated as CSAQQGASGNTIYF.

This clonotype was counted many times. The chain carries TRBV5-1 and TRBJ2-1, with TRBD2 identical over 13 bases. The V gene end was trimmed by 9 bases and the J gene end by 9 bases; junction bases not matched to a gene: 6. Germline V lookup: CDR1 SGHRS, CDR2 YFSETQ. The CDR3 is made up of 13 amino acids. Here the CDR3 DNA reads TGCGCCACCGGACTAGCGGGAGTTCCTGAGCAGTTCTTC. It yields the protein CATGLAGVPEQFF.